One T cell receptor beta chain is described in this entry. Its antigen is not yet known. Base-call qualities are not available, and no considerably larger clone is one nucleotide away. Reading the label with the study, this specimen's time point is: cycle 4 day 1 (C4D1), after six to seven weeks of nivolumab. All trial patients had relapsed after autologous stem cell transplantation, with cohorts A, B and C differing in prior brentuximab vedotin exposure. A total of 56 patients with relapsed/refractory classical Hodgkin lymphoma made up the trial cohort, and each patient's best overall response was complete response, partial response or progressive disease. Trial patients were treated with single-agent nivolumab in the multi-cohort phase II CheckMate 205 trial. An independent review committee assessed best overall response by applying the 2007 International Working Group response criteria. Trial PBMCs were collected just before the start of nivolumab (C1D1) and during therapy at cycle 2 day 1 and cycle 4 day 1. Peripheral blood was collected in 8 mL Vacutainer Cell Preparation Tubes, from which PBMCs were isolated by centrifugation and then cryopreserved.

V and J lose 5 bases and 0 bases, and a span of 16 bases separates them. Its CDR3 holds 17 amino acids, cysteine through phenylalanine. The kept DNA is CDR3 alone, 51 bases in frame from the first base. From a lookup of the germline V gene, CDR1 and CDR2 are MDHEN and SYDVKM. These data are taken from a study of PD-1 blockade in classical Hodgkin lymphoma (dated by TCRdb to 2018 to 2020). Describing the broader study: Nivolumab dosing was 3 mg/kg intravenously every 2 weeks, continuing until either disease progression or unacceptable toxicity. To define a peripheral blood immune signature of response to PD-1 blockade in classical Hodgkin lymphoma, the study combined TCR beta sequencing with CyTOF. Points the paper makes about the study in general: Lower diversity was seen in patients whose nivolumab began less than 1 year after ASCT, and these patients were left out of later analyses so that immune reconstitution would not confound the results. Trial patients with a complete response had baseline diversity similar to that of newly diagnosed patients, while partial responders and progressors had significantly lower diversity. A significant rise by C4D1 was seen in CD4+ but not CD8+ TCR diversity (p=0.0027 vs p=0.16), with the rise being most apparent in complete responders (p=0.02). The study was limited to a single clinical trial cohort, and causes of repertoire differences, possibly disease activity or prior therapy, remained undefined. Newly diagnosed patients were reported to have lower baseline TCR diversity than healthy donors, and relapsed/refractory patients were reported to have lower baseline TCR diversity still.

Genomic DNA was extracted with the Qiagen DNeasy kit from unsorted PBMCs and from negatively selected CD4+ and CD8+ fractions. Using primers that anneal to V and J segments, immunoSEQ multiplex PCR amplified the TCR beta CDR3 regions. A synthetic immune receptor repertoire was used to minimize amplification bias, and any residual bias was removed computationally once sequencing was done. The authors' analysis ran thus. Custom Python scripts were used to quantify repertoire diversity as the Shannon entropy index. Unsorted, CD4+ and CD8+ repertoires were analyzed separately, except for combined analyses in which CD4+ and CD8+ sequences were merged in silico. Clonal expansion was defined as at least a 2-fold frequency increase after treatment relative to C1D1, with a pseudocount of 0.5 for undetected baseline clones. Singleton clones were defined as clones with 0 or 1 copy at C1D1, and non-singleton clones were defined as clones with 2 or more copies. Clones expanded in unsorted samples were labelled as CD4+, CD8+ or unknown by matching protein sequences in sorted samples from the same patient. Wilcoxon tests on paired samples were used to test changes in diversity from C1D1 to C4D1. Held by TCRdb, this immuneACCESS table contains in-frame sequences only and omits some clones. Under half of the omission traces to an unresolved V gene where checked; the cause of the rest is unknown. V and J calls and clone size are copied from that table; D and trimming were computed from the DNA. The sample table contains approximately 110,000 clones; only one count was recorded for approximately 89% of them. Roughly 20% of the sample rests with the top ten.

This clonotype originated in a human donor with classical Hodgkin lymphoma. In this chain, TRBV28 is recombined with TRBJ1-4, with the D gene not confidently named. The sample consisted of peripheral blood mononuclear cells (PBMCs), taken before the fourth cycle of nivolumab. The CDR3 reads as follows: CASSPLGPSATNEKLFF. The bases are TGTGCCAGCAGTCCGCTAGGCCCTTCTGCAACTAATGAAAAACTGTTTTTT.